This T cell receptor (beta chain) came from a study of OX40 agonist ivuxolimab in advanced cancers. Across the whole study: Ivuxolimab, an antibody acting as an agonist of OX40 (CD134), was used to treat patients. General study results and limits: Nonresponders, in some cases, also had low normalized T-cell clonal expansion.

Autoimmune disease history or systemic immunosuppression excluded patients. This CDR3 comprises 16 residues. Trimming took 0 bases from V and 6 from J; bases not matched to a gene: 11. Germline lookup yields CDR1 GTSNPN and CDR2 SVGIG (reference sequence). TCRdb keeps only in-frame clones here, not all; method: immunoSEQ multiplex PCR. This table holds around 80,000 clones, approximately 89% found once. For this clone: Its antigen is undetermined.

The sample consisted of CD4+ or CD8+ T cells sorted from blood, taken in a trial of the OX40 agonist ivuxolimab. This chain connects TRBV30 to TRBJ2-3, with 8 bases matching TRBD2. The receptor was isolated from an adult with an advanced solid tumor such as melanoma, head and neck, liver or kidney cancer. CDR3 in DNA: TGTGCCTGGAGTGTACTCGGAAGAGCGGGAGAGGATACGCAGTATTTT. Protein: CAWSVLGRAGEDTQYF.